Below are 2 T cell receptor beta chains sequenced from a single sample in a study of T cells in women clearing cervical HPV infection. Sequencing used immunoSEQ multiplex PCR; TCRdb keeps in-frame clones, though not all of them. This repertoire includes about 26,000 clones. The specimen sequenced was blood buffy coat. The receptors stem from a woman between 18 and 70 years old with a cervical HPV16 infection that either progressed to CIN3+ or cleared (not recorded which).

Comment on this clone: The read is 3 residues too short to cover the CDR3 end, so that end is filled in from the germline J gene. V usage is TRBV7-9 and J usage is TRBJ2-5; 8 positions agree with TRBD2. CDR3 length: 15 amino acids. CDR1 SEHNR and CDR2 FQNEAQ come from the germline V gene (reference sequence). Trimming removed 5 bases from V and 1 base from J; junction bases left unmatched: 6. The CDR3 protein is CASSVPRGGQETQYF. CDR3 DNA (partial): TGTGCCAGCAGCGTCCCCCGGGGGGGCCAAGAGACC.

On this clone: The CDR3 extends 3 residues past the end of the read, so its final part is completed from the germline J gene. The chain joins TRBV30 to TRBJ1-1; a possible D gene is TRBD1 (5 bases). Germline V gene sequence: CDR1 GTSNPN, CDR2 SVGIG (reference sequence). CDR3 length: 13 amino acids. The CDR3 sequence is CAWSAVARQEAFF. The CDR3 DNA, read in part, is TGTGCCTGGAGTGCTGTTGCGCGACAGGAA.